Below, 21 T cell receptor beta chains from the same sample are listed, as sequenced in a study of blood T cell repertoires in COVID-19. Clones were read by immunoSEQ multiplex PCR, and TCRdb kept only the in-frame ones, dropping some. The sample lists 200,000 to 300,000 clones; around 87% were seen once. Source material: peripheral blood. The source of these receptors is a woman aged 45 to 65 with acute or convalescent COVID-19.

The gene calls are TRBV25-1 and TRBJ1-2; the match to TRBD1 covers 10 bases. Per the germline V gene, CDR1 is MGHDK and CDR2 is SYGVNS. Trimming cost V 6 bases and J 5 bases; bases outside gene matches: 3. The CDR3 extends over 13 amino acids. CDR3 nucleotide sequence: TGTGCCAGCAGACCGGGACAGGGGTATGGCTACACCTTC. This sequence encodes CASRPGQGYGYTF.

The CDR3 loop is CASADSISYEQYF. CDR3 DNA sequence: TGCGCCAGCGCGGACAGTATCTCCTACGAGCAGTACTTC. The gene calls are TRBV5-1 and TRBJ2-7; D possibly corresponds to TRBD1 (6 bases). Germline values: CDR1 SGHRS, CDR2 YFSETQ. CDR3 length: 13 residues. Trimming pared 7 bases from V and 0 bases from J, leaving 11 bases between.

This clone was seen more than once but under ten times. The V and J genes are TRBV7-2 and TRBJ1-2; 9 bases are a match to TRBD1. Per germline, CDR1 SGHTA and CDR2 FQGNSA. This CDR3 is built from 15 residues. With 2 bases clipped from V and 4 bases from J, the junction kept 5 bases outside the gene matches. The CDR3 is CASSLTGQGGYGYTF. The CDR3 nucleotides are TGTGCCAGCAGCTTAACGGGACAGGGTGGCTATGGCTACACCTTC.

This clone was detected a few times. This chain uses TRBV4-1 with TRBJ1-5, with TRBD1 as a possible D gene (5 bases). Per the germline V gene, CDR1 is MGHRA and CDR2 is YSYEKL. Trimming took 5 bases from V and 4 from J, leaving 9 bases between them. The CDR3 has 13 amino acids. CDR3 nucleotide sequence: TGCGCCAGCAGCTTAGACAGAAATCAGCCCCAGCATTTT. This codes for CASSLDRNQPQHF.

DNA for the CDR3: TGTGCCAGCAGCTTGGAACTAATTTACAATGAGCAGTTCTTC. Translation gives CASSLELIYNEQFF. The rearrangement links TRBV7-2 to TRBJ2-1; D is uncertain. CDR1 and CDR2 from the germline V gene are SGHTA and FQGNSA. With 3 bases removed from V and 4 bases from J, the gap between germline ends came to 10 bases. The CDR3 spans 14 residues.

The sample holds a few counts of this clone. The V call is TRBV6-6, the J call TRBJ1-1; D is unresolved. The germline V gene encodes CDR1 MNHNY and CDR2 SVGAGI (reference sequence). V lost 2 bases and J 11 bases, leaving 12 bases between the germline ends. The CDR3 is 12 residues long. CDR3 in DNA: TGTGCCAGCAGTTACGATAACTCGGGGGCTTTCTTT. Translated, it gives CASSYDNSGAFF.

CDR3 in DNA: TGTGCCAGCAGGATGGACAGGGCTTACTTCAATCAGCCCCAGCATTTT. This encodes CASRMDRAYFNQPQHF. The rearrangement uses TRBV2 and TRBJ1-5; 8 bases are shared with TRBD1. V shed 6 bases and J 3 bases; nucleotides not matched to a gene: 10. Germline V gene sequence: CDR1 SNHLY, CDR2 FYNNEI. This CDR3 contains 16 residues.

The chain has TRBV10-1 and TRBJ2-1; TRBD1 matches 10 bases. This CDR3 contains 14 residues. Germline CDR1 and CDR2: WNHNN and SYGVQD (reference sequence). With V trimmed by 6 bases and J by 8 bases, 7 bases remained unmatched. CDR3 region: CASRTGGIWYEQFF. DNA for the CDR3: TGCGCCAGCAGGACAGGGGGCATATGGTATGAGCAGTTCTTC.

The DNA of the CDR3 is TGTGCCAGCGTTGGACTAGCGGGTATTAATGAGCAGTTCTTC. It translates to CASVGLAGINEQFF. The rearrangement joins TRBV10-3 to TRBJ2-1, with TRBD2 identical over 11 bases. Germline V CDR1 and CDR2: ENHRY, SYGVKD. The trim removed 10 bases at V and 7 bases at J, leaving 9 bases unmatched. The length of the CDR3 is 14 residues.

The chain joins TRBV27 to TRBJ2-5; TRBD2 matches 7 bases. This CDR3 comprises 13 residues. Trimming cost V 5 bases and J 5 bases; bases outside gene matches: 5. Looked up from germline, CDR1 is MNHEY and CDR2 is SMNVEV (reference sequence). CDR3 amino acids: CASSHTGGETQYF. The CDR3 DNA is TGTGCCAGCAGTCATACCGGGGGGGAGACCCAGTACTTC.

The rearrangement joins TRBV6-1 to TRBJ1-1; TRBD1 is a possible D gene (5 bases). Trimming removed 2 bases from V and 8 bases from J, with 12 bases in between. The germline CDR1 and CDR2 sequences are MNHNS and SASEGT. The CDR3 covers 13 residues. CDR3 in amino acids: CASSESSGREAFF. Written as DNA, the CDR3 is TGTGCCAGCAGTGAAAGTTCAGGGCGGGAAGCTTTCTTT.

This clone was counted a single time. The J gene is TRBJ2-1, the V gene TRBV12-3 or TRBV12-4; no reliable D call. The CDR3 has 12 amino acids. Trimming stripped 5 bases from V and 6 bases from J, with 8 bases between. CDR3 protein: CASSRSTNEQFF. The DNA for the CDR3 is TGTGCCAGCAGTCGGTCTACCAATGAGCAGTTCTTC.

This chain uses TRBV6-5 with TRBJ2-7, with D perhaps TRBD1 (6 bases). This CDR3 is 14 amino acids long. V lost 2 bases and J 2 bases, leaving 10 bases between the germline ends. Germline lookup yields CDR1 MNHEY and CDR2 SVGAGI. This CDR3 is CASSYGQNPYEQYF. CDR3 bases: TGTGCCAGCAGTTACGGACAGAACCCCTACGAGCAGTACTTC.

The chain joins TRBV28 to TRBJ1-1; TRBD1 matches 8 bases. CDR3 length equals 16 residues. Germline V gene data show CDR1 as MDHEN and CDR2 as SYDVKM. After removal of 6 bases from V and 9 bases from J, the junction contained 18 bases not matched to a gene. The CDR3 DNA sequence: TGTGCCAGCAGCCTTGGAGGGACAGGACCTTTTGGGAAAGCTTTCTTT. Amino acid sequence: CASSLGGTGPFGKAFF. The variable domain in full, completed from reference TRBV28 and TRBJ1-1, reads DVKVTQSSRYLVKRTGEKVFLECVQDMDHENMFWYRQDPGLGLRLIYFSYDVKMKEKGDIPEGYSVSREKKERFSLILESASTNQTSMYLCASSLGGTGPFGKAFFGQGTRLTVV.

The chain carries TRBV24-1 and TRBJ1-4; tentative D call: TRBD1 (5 bases). This CDR3 spans 15 amino acids. Germline loops: CDR1 KGHDR, CDR2 SFDVKD. V was clipped by 3 bases and J by 8 bases, with 15 bases between them. CDR3 nucleotides: TGTGCCACCAGTGATGGGCGGAGGGGAGTGGAAAAACTGTTTTTT. It codes for CATSDGRRGVEKLFF.

The CDR3 spells CASSQKDREASPLHF. In nucleotides, the CDR3 is TGCGCCAGCAGCCAAAAAGACAGGGAGGCCTCACCCCTCCACTTT. The chain carries TRBV4-1 and TRBJ1-6, with 7 bases fitting TRBD1. The J segment lost 10 bases and the V segment lost 2 bases, leaving 8 bases of the junction unmatched. Germline V CDR1 and CDR2: MGHRA, YSYEKL. CDR3 length equals 15 residues.

V and J are TRBV29-1 and TRBJ1-5; maybe TRBD1 (6 bases). V was pared by 4 bases and J by 3 bases, with 7 bases between. Germline loops: CDR1 SQVTM, CDR2 ANQGSEA. This CDR3 spans 12 amino acids. The CDR3 sequence is CSVGTVNQPQHF. CDR3 in DNA: TGCAGCGTTGGGACAGTCAATCAGCCCCAGCATTTT.

The V gene is TRBV5-1, the J gene TRBJ2-2; the D gene is possibly TRBD2 (6 bases). The CDR3 contains 16 residues. Germline V gene sequence: CDR1 SGHRS, CDR2 YFSETQ. The V end lost 0 bases, the J end lost 4 bases, and 13 bases lay between the germline ends. CDR3 region: CASSLASGSVTGELFF. CDR3 in DNA: TGCGCCAGCAGCTTGGCCTCCGGGAGTGTCACCGGGGAGCTGTTTTTT.

This chain connects TRBV4-1 to TRBJ2-7, with D hard to call. V lost 1 base and J lost 2, with 12 bases in between. Germline V lookup: CDR1 MGHRA, CDR2 YSYEKL. CDR3 length equals 15 residues. The CDR3 DNA is TGCGCCAGCAGCCAAGTTCCACAGAAGGCCTACGAGCAGTACTTC. Translating gives CASSQVPQKAYEQYF.

V and J are TRBV5-1 and TRBJ2-3, with D unresolved. CDR3 length: 13 residues. Trimming took off 0 bases at V and 5 bases at J, with 7 bases between the two ends. Germline CDR1 and CDR2: SGHRS and YFSETQ. The CDR3 DNA is TGCGCCAGCAGCTTGGCCGGCGGAGATACGCAGTATTTT. Translation gives CASSLAGGDTQYF.

This clone was counted a few times. The V and J genes are TRBV2 and TRBJ1-1; the D is unclear. The V gene lost 3 bases and the J gene lost 1 base, with 6 bases spanning the gap. The CDR3 covers 13 residues. Germline lookup yields CDR1 SNHLY and CDR2 FYNNEI. CDR3 DNA sequence: TGTGCCAGCAGTGAGGGGAGGAACACTGAAGCTTTCTTT. It encodes CASSEGRNTEAFF.